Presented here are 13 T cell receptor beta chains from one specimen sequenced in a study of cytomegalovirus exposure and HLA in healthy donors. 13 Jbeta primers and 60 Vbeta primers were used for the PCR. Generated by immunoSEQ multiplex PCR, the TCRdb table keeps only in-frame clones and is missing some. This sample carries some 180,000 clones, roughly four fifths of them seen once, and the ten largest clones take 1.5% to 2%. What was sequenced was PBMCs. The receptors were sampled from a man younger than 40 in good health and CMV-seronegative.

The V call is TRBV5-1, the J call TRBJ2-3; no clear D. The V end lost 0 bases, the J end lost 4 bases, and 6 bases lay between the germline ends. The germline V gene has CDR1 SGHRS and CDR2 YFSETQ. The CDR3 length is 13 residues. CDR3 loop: CASSLERADTQYF. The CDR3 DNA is TGCGCCAGCAGCTTGGAACGGGCAGATACGCAGTATTTT.

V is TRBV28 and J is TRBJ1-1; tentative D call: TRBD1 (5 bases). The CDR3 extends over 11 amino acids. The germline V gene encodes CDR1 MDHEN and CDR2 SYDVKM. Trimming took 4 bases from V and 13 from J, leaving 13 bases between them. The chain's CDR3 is CASSSTFQGFF. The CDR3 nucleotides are TGTGCCAGCAGTTCTACGTTTCAGGGTTTCTTT.

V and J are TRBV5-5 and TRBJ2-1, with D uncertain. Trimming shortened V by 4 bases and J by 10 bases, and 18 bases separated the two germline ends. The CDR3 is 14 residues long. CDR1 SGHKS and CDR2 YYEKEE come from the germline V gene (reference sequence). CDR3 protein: CASSLHNVAVEQFF. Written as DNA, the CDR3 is TGTGCCAGCAGCCTCCACAACGTGGCGGTCGAGCAGTTCTTC.

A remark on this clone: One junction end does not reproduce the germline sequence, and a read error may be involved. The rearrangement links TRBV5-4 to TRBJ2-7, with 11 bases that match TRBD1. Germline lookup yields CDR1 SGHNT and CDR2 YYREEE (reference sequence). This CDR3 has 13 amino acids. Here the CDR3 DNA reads TGTGCCAGCAGCATACAGATGGACAGGGGGCAGCACTTC. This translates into CASSIQMDRGQHF.

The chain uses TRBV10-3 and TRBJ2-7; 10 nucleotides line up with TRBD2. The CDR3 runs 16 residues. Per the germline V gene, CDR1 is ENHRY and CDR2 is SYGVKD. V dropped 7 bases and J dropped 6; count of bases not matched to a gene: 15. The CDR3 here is CAIKGSFLAGEVEQYF. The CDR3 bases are TGTGCCATCAAGGGCTCCTTCCTAGCGGGAGAGGTCGAGCAGTACTTC.

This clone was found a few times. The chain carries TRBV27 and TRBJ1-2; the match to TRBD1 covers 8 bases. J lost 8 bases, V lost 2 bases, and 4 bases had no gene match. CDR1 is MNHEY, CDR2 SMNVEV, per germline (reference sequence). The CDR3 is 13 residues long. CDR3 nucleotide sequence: TGTGCCAGCAGTTTAATGGGACAGGAGGGCTACACCTTC. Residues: CASSLMGQEGYTF.

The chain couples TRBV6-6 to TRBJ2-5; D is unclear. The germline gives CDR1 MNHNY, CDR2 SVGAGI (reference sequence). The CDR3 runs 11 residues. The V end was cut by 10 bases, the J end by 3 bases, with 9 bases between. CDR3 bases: TGTGCCACCCAGAGGAAAGAGACCCAGTACTTC. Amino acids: CATQRKETQYF.

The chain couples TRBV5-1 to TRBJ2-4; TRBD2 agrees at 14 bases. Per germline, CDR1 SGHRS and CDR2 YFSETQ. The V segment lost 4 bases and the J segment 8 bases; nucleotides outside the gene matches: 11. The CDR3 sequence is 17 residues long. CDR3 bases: TGCGCCAGCAGCACGGAAGGGACTAGCGGGAGAGGGGACATTCAGTACTTC. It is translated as CASSTEGTSGRGDIQYF.

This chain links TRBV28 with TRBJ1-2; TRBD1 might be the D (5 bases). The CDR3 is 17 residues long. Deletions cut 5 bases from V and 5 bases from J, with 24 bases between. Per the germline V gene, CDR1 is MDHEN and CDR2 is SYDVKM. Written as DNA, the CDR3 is TGTGCCAGCAGTAATATTAGTCTTGGGGCTCCTCCTTATGGCTACACCTTC. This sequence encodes CASSNISLGAPPYGYTF.

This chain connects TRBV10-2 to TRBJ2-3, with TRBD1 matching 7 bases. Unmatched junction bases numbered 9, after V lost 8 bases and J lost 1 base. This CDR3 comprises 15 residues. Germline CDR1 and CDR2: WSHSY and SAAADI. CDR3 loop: CASSTPGTGTDTQYF. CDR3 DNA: TGCGCCAGCTCCACCCCCGGGACAGGCACAGATACGCAGTATTTT.

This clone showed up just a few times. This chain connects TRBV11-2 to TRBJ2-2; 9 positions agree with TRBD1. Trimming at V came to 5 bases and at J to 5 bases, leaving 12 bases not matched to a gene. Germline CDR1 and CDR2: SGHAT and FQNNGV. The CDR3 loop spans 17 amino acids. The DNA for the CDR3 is TGTGCCAGCAGCCTAAAACCGGGACAGGGTCGAACCGGGGAGCTGTTTTTT. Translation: CASSLKPGQGRTGELFF.

In DNA, the CDR3 is TGTGCCAGCTCACTTCGGGTGGACACTGAAGCTTTCTTT. Protein: CASSLRVDTEAFF. V is TRBV18 and J is TRBJ1-1; D is ambiguous. Trimming shortened V by 4 bases and J by 3 bases, and 9 bases separated the two germline ends. Germline CDR1 KGHSH, CDR2 LQKENI. This CDR3 is 13 amino acids long.

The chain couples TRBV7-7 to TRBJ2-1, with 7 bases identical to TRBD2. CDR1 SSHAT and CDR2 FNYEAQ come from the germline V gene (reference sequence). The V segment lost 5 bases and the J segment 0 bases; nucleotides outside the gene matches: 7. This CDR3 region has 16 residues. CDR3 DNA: TGTGCCAGCAGCGTCAGTGGCGGGAGCTCCTACAATGAGCAGTTCTTC. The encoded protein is CASSVSGGSSYNEQFF.